Following are 17 T cell receptor beta chains from one sample sequenced in a study of blood T cell repertoires in COVID-19. Assay: immunoSEQ multiplex PCR; the TCRdb copy retains only in-frame clones and omits some. The sample has about 52,000 clones, around 86% seen once. The source material was peripheral blood. The origin of the receptors is a man between 70 and 80 years old with active COVID-19.

CDR3 residues: CASSQEGPADTQYF. CDR3 DNA: TGCGCCAGCAGCCAGGAGGGGCCGGCAGATACGCAGTATTTT. V gene TRBV4-3 combines with J gene TRBJ2-3, with D possibly being TRBD2 (6 bases). Germline V gene sequence: CDR1 LGHNA, CDR2 YSLEER. The CDR3 consists of 14 residues. V was cut by 3 bases and J by 4 bases, with 11 bases left in between.

The rearrangement uses TRBV5-1 and TRBJ1-2; D might be TRBD1 (6 bases). Looked up from germline, CDR1 is SGHRS and CDR2 is YFSETQ. The CDR3 is 15 residues long. Trimming left V 4 bases short and J 2 bases short, with 15 bases between. The CDR3 nucleotides are TGCGCCAGCAGCCAAGGGGGAATAGGGAACTATGGCTACACCTTC. It translates to CASSQGGIGNYGYTF.

The chain recombines TRBV30 with TRBJ2-7; D is possibly TRBD1 (5 bases). The length of the CDR3 is 13 residues. CDR1 is GTSNPN, CDR2 SVGIG, per germline (reference sequence). V was trimmed by 7 bases and J by 6 bases, leaving 19 bases between them. CDR3 in DNA: TGTGCCTTGACCCAGGGATCCGGTGGCGAGCAGTACTTC. It translates to CALTQGSGGEQYF.

The rearrangement joins TRBV27 to TRBJ1-1, with D possibly TRBD1 on 5 matching bases. V dropped 8 bases and J dropped 11 bases, with 30 bases sitting between them. The CDR3 contains 16 residues. CDR1 and CDR2 from the germline V gene are MNHEY and SMNVEV (reference sequence). For the CDR3, the DNA is TGTGCCAGCGGCCCAAGTGATAGTCGTGGGGGGATTTCGGCTTTCTTT. Translated, it gives CASGPSDSRGGISAFF.

This rearrangement joins TRBV7-9 to TRBJ1-5; 9 nucleotides agree with TRBD1. V lost 1 base and J lost 7; bases outside the gene matches: 11. This CDR3 has 17 residues. The V gene's germline CDR1 is SEHNR and CDR2 FQNEAQ (reference sequence). This CDR3 is CASSLGEAQGAGQPQHF. For the CDR3, the DNA is TGTGCCAGCAGCTTAGGGGAAGCACAGGGGGCGGGACAGCCCCAGCATTTT.

The V call is TRBV21-1, the J call TRBJ2-3; TRBD1, the D gene given by the table, was not confirmed from the DNA. TRBV21-1 is a pseudogene. This CDR3 spans 16 amino acids. The chain's CDR3 is CASSPGTGSSTDTQYF. The CDR3 region has the DNA TGTGCCAGCAGCCCCGGGACAGGATCTAGCACAGATACGCAGTATTTT.

This chain joins TRBV7-6 and TRBJ2-5; the D gene is possibly TRBD1 (5 bases). V was trimmed by 0 bases and J by 5 bases, leaving 16 bases between them. Germline loops: CDR1 SGHVS, CDR2 FNYEAQ. The CDR3 extends over 16 amino acids. The CDR3: CASSLATQVQGETQYF. CDR3 coding DNA: TGTGCCAGCAGCTTAGCGACCCAGGTCCAGGGCGAGACCCAGTACTTC.

The rearrangement joins TRBV27 to TRBJ2-7; the match to TRBD1 covers 10 bases. Germline CDR1 reads MNHEY; CDR2 reads SMNVEV (reference sequence). The CDR3 runs 15 residues. V lost 5 bases to trimming and J lost 6 bases; unmatched junction nucleotides: 10. DNA of the CDR3: TGTGCCAGCAGTCCGGGGACAGGGGCGTGGGGCGAGCAGTACTTC. Amino acid sequence: CASSPGTGAWGEQYF.

This chain's CDR3 is CASSRGQTAYGYTF. CDR3 DNA: TGCGCCAGCAGCCGAGGACAGACAGCTTATGGCTACACCTTC. This chain joins TRBV4-3 and TRBJ1-2; TRBD1 might be the D (6 bases). V was pared by 4 bases and J by 5 bases, with 14 bases between. The CDR3 covers 14 residues. In germline, CDR1 is LGHNA, CDR2 YSLEER.

The chain links TRBV6-5 to TRBJ2-3, with D perhaps matching TRBD2 (6 bases). Trimming left V 2 bases short and J 3 bases short, with 12 bases between. The CDR3 has 15 amino acids. Germline assignment: CDR1 MNHEY and CDR2 SVGAGI. CDR3 sequence reads: CASSYGTFATDTQYF. Here the CDR3 DNA reads TGTGCCAGCAGTTACGGGACTTTCGCGACAGATACGCAGTATTTT.

The genes are TRBV6-5 and TRBJ2-1, with D possibly TRBD1 on 5 matching bases. V was cut by 0 bases and J by 2 bases, with 11 bases left in between. CDR1 is MNHEY and CDR2 is SVGAGI in the germline V gene. This CDR3 contains 16 residues. CDR3 region: CASSYSSRVAYNEQFF. The CDR3 DNA sequence: TGTGCCAGCAGTTACTCGAGCAGGGTTGCCTACAATGAGCAGTTCTTC.

The chain is built from TRBV19 and TRBJ1-2, with a possible D match to TRBD1 (6 bases). CDR1 and CDR2 from the germline V gene are LNHDA and SQIVND (reference sequence). V lost 8 bases and J lost 2, with 6 bases in between. This CDR3 contains 11 residues. CDR3 region: CASGGNYGYTF. The CDR3 coding sequence is TGTGCCAGTGGGGGCAACTATGGCTACACCTTC.

V is TRBV7-3 and J is TRBJ2-7; D call uncertain. This CDR3 comprises 13 residues. V was pared by 4 bases and J by 4 bases, with 11 bases between. Germline V CDR1 and CDR2: SGHTA, FQGTGA. CDR3 sequence reads: CASSSLPGYEQYF. The CDR3 DNA reads as TGTGCCAGCAGCTCTCTCCCCGGTTACGAGCAGTACTTC. Using reference TRBV7-3 and TRBJ2-7 for the parts outside the CDR3, the full variable domain is GAGVSQTPSNKVTEKGKYVELRCDPISGHTALYWYRQSLGQGPEFLIYFQGTGAADDSGLPNDRFFAVRPEGSVSTLKIQRTERGDSAVYLCASSSLPGYEQYFGPGTRLTVT.

The gene calls are TRBV5-1 and TRBJ1-4; 7 nucleotides align to TRBD1. Trimming removed 0 bases from V and 7 bases from J; junction bases left unmatched: 3. Looked up from germline, CDR1 is SGHRS and CDR2 is YFSETQ. CDR3 length equals 14 residues. Written as DNA, the CDR3 is TGCGCCAGCAGCTTGGGGGCAGGGGGTGAAAAACTGTTTTTT. Translated: CASSLGAGGEKLFF.

The DNA for the CDR3 is TGCGCCAGCAGCCTGGACCCGGCGGGCCACAATGAGCAGTTCTTC. Translating it yields CASSLDPAGHNEQFF. The chain has TRBV5-1 and TRBJ2-1; possibly TRBD2 for D (5 bases). The CDR3 is 15 amino acids. V was shortened by 4 bases and J by 5 bases, with 16 bases between the two germline ends. Germline lookup yields CDR1 SGHRS and CDR2 YFSETQ.

This chain connects TRBV9 to TRBJ1-1; D is possibly TRBD1 (5 bases). Germline CDR1 reads SGDLS; CDR2 reads YYNGEE. The CDR3 loop spans 13 amino acids. Trimming pared 0 bases from V and 3 bases from J, leaving 6 bases between. The CDR3 loop is CASSVAGYTEAFF. As DNA, the CDR3 is TGTGCCAGCAGCGTAGCAGGGTACACTGAAGCTTTCTTT.

The V gene is TRBV7-3, the J gene TRBJ2-3; D remains unclear. The germline gives CDR1 SGHTA, CDR2 FQGTGA. Deletions cut 7 bases from V and 2 bases from J, with 7 bases between. The CDR3 is 12 residues long. The DNA of the CDR3 is TGTGCCAGCACCCTCTCCACAGATACGCAGTATTTT. This gives the protein CASTLSTDTQYF.